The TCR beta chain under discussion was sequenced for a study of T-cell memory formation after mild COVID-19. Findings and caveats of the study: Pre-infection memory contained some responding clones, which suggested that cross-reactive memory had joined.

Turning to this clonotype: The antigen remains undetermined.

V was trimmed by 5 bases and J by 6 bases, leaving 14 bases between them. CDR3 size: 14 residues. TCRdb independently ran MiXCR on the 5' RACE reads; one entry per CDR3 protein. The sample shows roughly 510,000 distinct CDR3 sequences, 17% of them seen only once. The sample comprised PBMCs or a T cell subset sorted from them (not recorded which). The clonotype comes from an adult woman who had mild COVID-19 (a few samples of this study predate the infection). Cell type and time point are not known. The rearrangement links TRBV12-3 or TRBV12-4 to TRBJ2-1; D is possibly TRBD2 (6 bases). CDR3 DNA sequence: TGTGCCAGCAGTAAAGTTATCGGGGGCAATGAGCAGTTCTTC. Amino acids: CASSKVIGGNEQFF.